Below, 31 T cell receptor beta chains from the same sample are listed, as sequenced in a study of T-cell reconstitution after alpha-beta-depleted transplantation in children. Unique molecular identifiers were incorporated when the TCRbeta library was constructed. TCRdb re-analysed the PCR reads in MiXCR, keeping a single row per CDR3 protein. The data hold approximately 110,000 distinct CDR3 sequences, with under 13% observed a single time. Sequenced material: PBMCs, taken before TCRalphabeta/CD19-depleted stem cell transplant. The receptors stem from a boy younger than 10 with acute lymphoblastic leukemia, due to receive a stem cell transplant.

This clonotype was found many times. The chain joins TRBV11-2 to TRBJ2-3; the match to TRBD1 covers 12 bases. CDR1 SGHAT and CDR2 FQNNGV come from the germline V gene. V lost 5 bases and J lost 4; bases outside the gene matches: 7. The length of the CDR3 is 16 residues. The CDR3 DNA reads TGTGCCAGCAGCCTGGGACAGGGGGCGCAGGCAGATACGCAGTATTTT. Encoded protein: CASSLGQGAQADTQYF.

This clonotype was picked up many times. The chain couples TRBV10-3 to TRBJ1-6, with 9 nucleotides matching TRBD1. This CDR3 has 18 amino acids. J gave up 2 bases and V 0 bases, and 5 bases lay outside the gene matches. Per germline, CDR1 ENHRY and CDR2 SYGVKD. The CDR3 coding sequence is TGTGCCATCAGTGAGTCCTTGGGACAGGGCGCCTATAATTCACCCCTCCACTTT. This encodes CAISESLGQGAYNSPLHF.

CDR3 region: CASSPGVTGELFF. CDR3 DNA: TGTGCCAGCAGCCCCGGGGTTACCGGGGAGCTGTTTTTT. This chain joins TRBV5-7 and TRBJ2-2; D is perhaps TRBD2 (5 bases). TRBV5-7 is assigned to the ORF class and has an uncertain function. The CDR3 consists of 13 residues. The V end lost 4 bases, the J end lost 5 bases, and 9 bases lay between the germline ends.

This clonotype was detected a few times. The chain combines TRBV30 with TRBJ1-1; unclear D gene. The germline CDR1 and CDR2 sequences are GTSNPN and SVGIG (reference sequence). This CDR3 region has 10 residues. Trimming removed 2 bases at V and 6 bases at J, with 4 bases between. CDR3 amino acids: CAWSRAEAFF. The DNA for the CDR3 is TGTGCCTGGAGTAGGGCTGAAGCTTTCTTT.

The table lists this clonotype with many counts. The chain employs TRBV6-1 and TRBJ1-6, with 7 bases lining up with TRBD1. The CDR3 has 13 residues. Trimming cost V 4 bases and J 9 bases; bases outside gene matches: 3. The germline gives CDR1 MNHNS, CDR2 SASEGT. The CDR3 sequence is CASSARGGSPLHF. Here the CDR3 DNA reads TGTGCCAGCAGTGCCAGGGGGGGTTCACCCCTCCACTTT.

In its sample, this clonotype was seen a few times. The chain has TRBV29-1 and TRBJ2-4, with 11 bases aligning to TRBD2. V gave up 4 bases and J gave up 0 bases; unmatched junction bases: 14. Germline V gives CDR1 SQVTM, CDR2 ANQGSEA. The CDR3 has 19 residues. CDR3 in DNA: TGCAGCGTTGCGGCGGGAGGGACTAGCGGAACTCTAGCCAAAAACATTCAGTACTTC. It yields the protein CSVAAGGTSGTLAKNIQYF.

The gene calls are TRBV6-5 and TRBJ2-4; D remains unclear. Trimming removed 0 bases from V and 0 bases from J, with 15 bases in between. This CDR3 has 18 residues. The V gene's germline CDR1 is MNHEY and CDR2 SVGAGI. Here the CDR3 reads CASSYSLTLGLAKNIQYF. CDR3 DNA sequence: TGTGCCAGCAGTTACTCTTTGACTTTAGGTCTAGCCAAAAACATTCAGTACTTC.

The sample holds a few counts of this clonotype. The CDR3 sequence is CASSLRFQATQYF. In DNA, the CDR3 is TGTGCCAGCAGTTTACGTTTCCAGGCGACCCAGTACTTC. The chain has TRBV12-3 or TRBV12-4 and TRBJ2-5, with no clear D. The V and J ends lost 2 bases and 7 bases respectively, with 11 bases between them. CDR3 length equals 13 residues.

This clonotype occurred many times. The chain joins TRBV7-6 to TRBJ2-4; D may be TRBD1 (5 bases). The CDR3 runs 15 residues. The V end was cut by 3 bases, the J end by 3 bases, with 12 bases between. Germline V lookup: CDR1 SGHVS, CDR2 FNYEAQ. CDR3 residues: CASSFPGQGKNIQYF. The CDR3 DNA is TGTGCCAGCAGCTTCCCAGGGCAAGGCAAAAACATTCAGTACTTC. The full variable domain, in which reference TRBV7-6 and TRBJ2-4 provide the parts outside the CDR3, is GAGVSQSPRYKVTKRGQDVALRCDPISGHVSLYWYRQALGQGPEFLTYFNYEAQQDKSGLPNDRFSAERPEGSISTLTIQRTEQRDSAMYRCASSFPGQGKNIQYFGAGTRLSVL.

This clonotype was picked up a small number of times. The CDR3 here is CASSLRGDSYEQYF. The DNA of the CDR3 is TGCGCCAGCAGCTTGAGGGGGGACTCCTACGAGCAGTACTTC. The gene calls are TRBV5-1 and TRBJ2-7; D might be TRBD1 or TRBD2, each matching 6 bases. Germline V gene data show CDR1 as SGHRS and CDR2 as YFSETQ. There are 14 residues in the CDR3. V lost 1 base, J lost 0 bases, and 8 bases lay in between.

The table lists this clonotype with a few counts. V gene TRBV9 combines with J gene TRBJ2-1; 7 bases match TRBD2. Germline trimming cut 1 base from V and 6 bases from J; bases unmatched to any gene: 7. This CDR3 spans 15 amino acids. Germline CDR1 and CDR2: SGDLS and YYNGEE. In DNA, the CDR3 is TGTGCCAGCAGCGTACGACTAGCAACTCCCAATGAGCAGTTCTTC. It encodes CASSVRLATPNEQFF.

The sample holds a few counts of this clonotype. The chain carries TRBV20-1 and TRBJ1-6; maybe TRBD1 (5 bases). Germline CDR1 and CDR2: DFQATT and SNEGSKA (reference sequence). Trimming took off 0 bases at V and 5 bases at J, with 11 bases between the two ends. This CDR3 spans 15 amino acids. The CDR3 DNA reads TGCAGTGCTAGAGATCGGGGCAGGGATAATTCACCCCTCCACTTT. Translating gives CSARDRGRDNSPLHF.

The chain joins TRBV7-9 to TRBJ2-7; D is undetermined. The V gene lost 5 bases and the J gene lost 0 bases, with 8 bases spanning the gap. Germline V lookup: CDR1 SEHNR, CDR2 FQNEAQ (reference sequence). The CDR3 has 13 residues. CDR3 residues: CASSQMGSYEQYF. As DNA, the CDR3 is TGTGCCAGCAGCCAGATGGGCTCCTACGAGCAGTACTTC.

This clonotype was counted only a few times. The chain has TRBV6-1 and TRBJ2-7; tentative D call: TRBD1 (5 bases). The CDR3 consists of 12 residues. Per the germline V gene, CDR1 is MNHNS and CDR2 is SASEGT. V was shortened by 5 bases and J by 6 bases, with 11 bases between the two germline ends. The CDR3 is CASSFRVPEQYF. The CDR3 DNA sequence: TGTGCCAGCAGTTTCAGGGTTCCCGAGCAGTACTTC.

V usage is TRBV11-1 and J usage is TRBJ2-3, with TRBD2 matching 11 bases. CDR1 and CDR2 (germline): SGHAT, FQDESV (reference sequence). Trimming at V came to 4 bases and at J to 3 bases, leaving 12 bases not matched to a gene. This CDR3 is built from 18 residues. In nucleotides, the CDR3 is TGTGCCAGCAGCTCGACAACCCGGGCTAGCGGGAGGACAGATACGCAGTATTTT. This sequence encodes CASSSTTRASGRTDTQYF.

This clonotype was counted ten times or more. The chain joins TRBV6-5 to TRBJ2-7; D not certain. This CDR3 region has 16 residues. Germline CDR1 MNHEY, CDR2 SVGAGI. Trimming took 1 base from V and 0 from J, leaving 13 bases between them. CDR3: CASSYFRNPNSYEQYF. In DNA form, the CDR3 reads TGTGCCAGCAGTTACTTTCGGAACCCAAACTCCTACGAGCAGTACTTC.

This chain connects TRBV5-1 to TRBJ1-1, with TRBD1 as a possible D gene (5 bases). V shed 4 bases and J shed 4 bases, with 17 bases lying between them. The CDR3 sequence is 15 residues long. Germline assignment: CDR1 SGHRS and CDR2 YFSETQ. The CDR3 DNA follows: TGCGCCAGCAGCGCCTCCCTCATGGGGACCACTGAAGCTTTCTTT. Encoded protein: CASSASLMGTTEAFF. Full variable domain (remainder filled in from reference TRBV5-1 and TRBJ1-1): KAGVTQTPRYLIKTRGQQVTLSCSPISGHRSVSWYQQTPGQGLQFLFEYFSETQRNKGNFPGRFSGRQFSNSRSEMNVSTLELGDSALYLCASSASLMGTTEAFFGQGTRLTVV.

This clonotype was observed many times. The chain couples TRBV6-5 to TRBJ2-1; 12 bases agree with TRBD2. Germline V gene lookup returns CDR1 MNHEY and CDR2 SVGAGI. The V gene end was trimmed by 2 bases and the J gene end by 4 bases; junction bases not matched to a gene: 0. The CDR3 loop spans 15 amino acids. For the CDR3, the DNA is TGTGCCAGCAGTTACGGGACTAGCGGGTACAATGAGCAGTTCTTC. Its protein is CASSYGTSGYNEQFF.

The chain joins TRBV7-3 to TRBJ1-1, with 7 bases lining up with TRBD1. V shed 0 bases, J shed 4 bases, and the junction held 8 bases outside the gene matches. Germline V gene sequence: CDR1 SGHTA, CDR2 FQGTGA. This CDR3 is 16 amino acids long. The CDR3 sequence is CASSLTSQTGPTEAFF. Here the CDR3 DNA reads TGTGCCAGCAGCTTAACGTCCCAGACAGGGCCCACTGAAGCTTTCTTT.

V and J are TRBV4-2 and TRBJ1-3, with D possibly being TRBD1 (6 bases). The V end lost 0 bases, the J end lost 3 bases, and 12 bases lay between the germline ends. The CDR3 has 16 residues. Germline V gene lookup returns CDR1 LGHNA and CDR2 YNFKEQ. DNA for the CDR3: TGTGCCAGCAGCCAAGACGCGGGGGCAAATGGAAACACCATATATTTT. Residues: CASSQDAGANGNTIYF.

The chain combines TRBV5-1 with TRBJ2-1, with 7 nucleotides matching TRBD2. This CDR3 region has 15 residues. CDR1 and CDR2 from the germline V gene are SGHRS and YFSETQ. V shed 1 base and J 6 bases; nucleotides not matched to a gene: 7. The CDR3 nucleotides are TGCGCCAGCAGCTTGCGGGACTATGTCGGCAATGAGCAGTTCTTC. This sequence encodes CASSLRDYVGNEQFF.

This clonotype has a count of ten or more. The chain combines TRBV12-3 or TRBV12-4 with TRBJ2-7; 9 bases fit TRBD2. V was pared by 0 bases and J by 3 bases, with 3 bases of the junction left unmatched. The CDR3 is 15 residues long. The CDR3 reads CASSLAAGGLYEQYF. The CDR3 bases are TGTGCCAGCAGTTTAGCGGCGGGAGGGCTCTACGAGCAGTACTTC.

This clonotype was seen only a few times. The V call is TRBV20-1, the J call TRBJ2-3; 11 nucleotides agree with TRBD2. V was clipped by 6 bases and J by 2 bases; unmatched bases: 10. This CDR3 spans 16 amino acids. Germline CDR1 is DFQATT and CDR2 is SNEGSKA (reference sequence). CDR3 region: CSASSLAGGPTDTQYF. For the CDR3, the DNA is TGCAGTGCCTCTTCTCTAGCGGGAGGTCCCACAGATACGCAGTATTTT.

This clonotype was counted only a few times. The V gene is TRBV3-1, the J gene TRBJ2-6; a possible D gene is TRBD1 (6 bases). The CDR3 spans 17 residues. Germline V gene data show CDR1 as LGHDT and CDR2 as YNNKEL (reference sequence). Trimming took off 3 bases at V and 8 bases at J, with 20 bases between the two ends. This CDR3 reads CASSQKGVSRRSNVLTF. In DNA, the CDR3 is TGTGCCAGCAGCCAGAAGGGGGTGTCCAGACGGTCCAACGTCCTGACTTTC.

This clonotype has only a few counts. This rearrangement joins TRBV14 to TRBJ2-1; TRBD2 is a possible D gene (6 bases). CDR1 and CDR2 from the germline V gene are SGHDN and FVKESK. There are 15 residues in the CDR3. Trimming took off 4 bases at V and 6 bases at J, with 16 bases between the two ends. Written as DNA, the CDR3 is TGTGCCAGCAGCCCCCGACTAGGAGGGGCCAATGAGCAGTTCTTC. Its protein product is CASSPRLGGANEQFF.

This clonotype has just a few counts. The chain links TRBV29-1 to TRBJ2-2; no clear D. This CDR3 contains 11 residues. Germline CDR1 SQVTM, CDR2 ANQGSEA. The V gene lost 6 bases and the J gene lost 2 bases, with 4 bases spanning the gap. CDR3 sequence reads: CSVSNTGELFF. CDR3 sequence (DNA): TGCAGCGTATCAAACACCGGGGAGCTGTTTTTT.

This clonotype was seen many times. The CDR3 region has the DNA TGCAGTGCTAGGACTAGCACAGATACGCAGTATTTT. This sequence encodes CSARTSTDTQYF. The V and J genes are TRBV20-1 and TRBJ2-3; D gene ambiguous. Germline values: CDR1 DFQATT, CDR2 SNEGSKA (reference sequence). The length of the CDR3 is 12 residues. V was cut by 3 bases and J by 0 bases, with 4 bases left in between.

This clonotype was counted at least ten times. CDR3 in amino acids: CASSPGSSNYQPQHF. CDR3 DNA sequence: TGTGCCAGTAGTCCGGGATCTTCAAATTATCAGCCCCAGCATTTT. The V call is TRBV19, the J call TRBJ1-5; no firm D call. Looked up from germline, CDR1 is LNHDA and CDR2 is SQIVND (reference sequence). The germline V and J ends were trimmed by 5 bases and 5 bases, with 16 bases remaining between them. This CDR3 is built from 15 residues.

This clonotype has a count of ten or more. The V and J genes are TRBV27 and TRBJ1-5; 8 nucleotides line up with TRBD1. Germline V gene data show CDR1 as MNHEY and CDR2 as SMNVEV (reference sequence). With V trimmed by 6 bases and J by 3 bases, 7 bases remained unmatched. The CDR3 is 15 amino acids. For the CDR3, the DNA is TGTGCCAGCAGCCTCGGACAGGGCAACAATCAGCCCCAGCATTTT. This sequence encodes CASSLGQGNNQPQHF.

The sample holds many counts of this clonotype. The junction departs from germline at one end; a sequencing error may be responsible. V and J are TRBV10-3 and TRBJ2-5; 8 nucleotides align to TRBD1. The CDR3 covers 14 residues. Germline CDR1 reads ENHRY; CDR2 reads SYGVKD. The chain's CDR3 is CAISATGGQGTQYF. The CDR3 DNA follows: TGTGCCATCAGTGCAACAGGGGGTCAAGGGACCCAGTACTTC.

This clonotype counts as medium-sized (0.01 to 0.1%). V gene TRBV5-1 combines with J gene TRBJ2-7; 8 bases are a match to TRBD2. Germline CDR1 and CDR2: SGHRS and YFSETQ. The trim removed 2 bases at V and 0 bases at J, leaving 19 bases unmatched. The CDR3 length is 20 residues. The CDR3 region is CASSFGTMSAGGGVSYEQYF. CDR3 sequence (DNA): TGCGCCAGCAGCTTTGGAACTATGTCGGCGGGAGGAGGGGTCTCCTACGAGCAGTACTTC.